This TCR beta chain appears in the sequencing data of a study of blood T cell repertoires in COVID-19 (dated by TCRdb to 2020 to 2022). Some background on the complete study: The collaborator samples originated in the United States, Italy and Spain and spanned the acute and convalescent phases of COVID-19. A de-identified subject ID, COVID-19 status, age in years and sex were almost always included in the sample metadata. Samples came from the ongoing ImmuneRACE study (first 160 participants) plus 1,254 subjects from 6 global collaborators. The material from the prospective study consisted of cDNA or gDNA derived from T cells, B-cell-depleted T cells, or PBMCs. The repertoires were released in a freely available public database meant as a resource for research on the immune response to SARS-CoV-2. The dataset comprised deeply sampled blood TCRbeta repertoires from subjects exposed to, actively infected with, or recovered from COVID-19. Where available, HLA class I and class II types were obtained from metadata supplied by the sample provider rather than from assay-based typing. General conclusions and limits of the study: Clinical and demographic metadata were provided uncurated, with the amount varying by source and participant.

To note about this clone: It lacks a known antigen. Base qualities are not provided; no much larger clone lies one nucleotide away.

V and J lose 4 bases and 2 bases, and a span of 12 bases separates them. CDR1 and CDR2 (LNHDA, SQIVND) derive from the germline V gene (reference sequence). The CDR3 runs 15 amino acids, cysteine and phenylalanine included. Only CDR3 DNA remains: 45 bases, in frame from the first base. TCRbeta CDR3 regions were amplified from genomic DNA using the immunoSEQ Assay, a bias-controlled multiplex PCR. As for the original processing: Nucleated cell counts per sample were estimated from amplification of reference gene primers within the assay. To quantify the absolute abundance of each unique TCRbeta CDR3 rearrangement, sequence reads were collapsed and filtered. For each sample, productive Simpson clonality was calculated as the square root of Simpson's diversity index over productive rearrangements. In its TCRdb copy, this immuneACCESS table keeps in-frame sequences only and misses some clones. Where compared with another copy, unresolved V genes explain less than half of these, and the others have no known cause. V and J calls plus clone size are reproduced from that table; the DNA served to infer D and trimming. Counted in this sample were over 45,000 clones; 85% to 90% of them appeared once. The ten top clones hold roughly 43% of the sample.

In Seattle, one collaborating source enrolled patients while the infection was active and tracked those patients longitudinally over the course of disease. Each collaborating institution followed its own protocols to collect whole blood in K2EDTA tubes. For TCRbeta analysis, collaborators shipped samples in one of three forms: frozen whole blood, isolated PBMCs, or DNA extracted from either of those sample types. The chain is assembled from TRBV19 and TRBJ1-5, with the D segment identity uncertain. This TCR was recovered from a woman aged 55-69 years with COVID-19, enrolled during active disease. Sequences were obtained from peripheral blood. The CDR3 sequence is CASSTLVSGNQPQHF. The DNA reads TGTGCCAGTAGTACTTTGGTCTCAGGCAATCAGCCCCAGCATTTT.